The 18 T cell receptor beta chains given below trace back to one sample, sequenced in a study of T cell changes during pregnancy in multiple sclerosis. The assay was immunoSEQ multiplex PCR, and TCRdb's table has in-frame clones only and misses some. In the table there are 45,000 to 75,000 clones, 85% to 95% of which are singletons. This material consisted of peripheral blood, taken in the first trimester of pregnancy. Every receptor here comes from a female donor with multiple sclerosis, enrolled in a pregnancy study.

The chain combines TRBV6-1 with TRBJ2-1; TRBD1 might be the D (6 bases). The CDR3 length is 14 residues. Trimming took 7 bases from V and 0 from J, leaving 10 bases between them. Germline V gene sequence: CDR1 MNHNS, CDR2 SASEGT. The CDR3 region is CASTGTLSYNEQFF. The CDR3 coding sequence is TGTGCCAGCACTGGGACACTCTCCTACAATGAGCAGTTCTTC.

The genes are TRBV6-6 and TRBJ1-1; D is uncertain. The CDR3 has 13 amino acids. Germline V gene lookup returns CDR1 MNHNY and CDR2 SVGAGI (reference sequence). Trimming took 2 bases from V and 0 from J, leaving 4 bases between them. The CDR3 sequence is CASSYLLNTEAFF. The CDR3 nucleotides are TGTGCCAGCAGTTACCTCCTGAACACTGAAGCTTTCTTT.

V gene TRBV10-3 combines with J gene TRBJ2-7, with D possibly TRBD2 on 5 matching bases. The CDR3 is 12 residues long. V was cut by 8 bases and J by 4 bases, with 12 bases left in between. From germline, CDR1 is ENHRY and CDR2 SYGVKD. The CDR3 nucleotides are TGTGCCATCGGGCTAGCTGGATACGAGCAGTACTTC. Translated, it gives CAIGLAGYEQYF.

The genes are TRBV6-5 and TRBJ1-1; 9 bases line up with TRBD1. Trimming cost V 2 bases and J 4 bases; bases outside gene matches: 2. Germline CDR1 is MNHEY and CDR2 is SVGAGI. The length of the CDR3 is 14 residues. CDR3: CASSYGTGLTEAFF. The CDR3 DNA is TGTGCCAGCAGTTACGGGACAGGGCTCACTGAAGCTTTCTTT.

This clone was counted only a few times. The chain couples TRBV7-2 to TRBJ1-2, with 7 nucleotides matching TRBD1. Unmatched junction bases numbered 7, after V lost 5 bases and J lost 7 bases. Looked up from germline, CDR1 is SGHTA and CDR2 is FQGNSA. This CDR3 region has 13 residues. Here the CDR3 DNA reads TGTGCCAGCAGCATCGGGACAGTAACTGGCTACACCTTC. Translation gives CASSIGTVTGYTF.

The rearrangement uses TRBV27 and TRBJ2-7, with TRBD1 identical over 10 bases. CDR3 length: 14 amino acids. CDR1 and CDR2 (germline): MNHEY, SMNVEV (reference sequence). Germline trimming cut 5 bases from V and 2 bases from J; bases unmatched to any gene: 3. CDR3 region: CASSRTGGPYEQYF. CDR3 nucleotide sequence: TGTGCCAGCAGTCGGACAGGGGGACCCTACGAGCAGTACTTC.

The chain employs TRBV27 and TRBJ1-6; D unclear. V dropped 6 bases and J dropped 2 bases, with 17 bases sitting between them. The germline V gene encodes CDR1 MNHEY and CDR2 SMNVEV (reference sequence). This CDR3 comprises 17 residues. CDR3 sequence (DNA): TGTGCCAGCAGCCTAGGCTTGACTCCGGCCTATAATTCACCCCTCCACTTT. Translating it yields CASSLGLTPAYNSPLHF.

This clone appeared once. J is TRBJ2-3 and V is TRBV5-1; TRBD2 matches at 10 bases. With 0 bases clipped from V and 0 bases from J, the junction kept 1 base outside the gene matches. This CDR3 spans 16 amino acids. The V gene's germline CDR1 is SGHRS and CDR2 YFSETQ. CDR3 sequence reads: CASSLGTSGSTDTQYF. The CDR3 region has the DNA TGCGCCAGCAGCTTGGGGACTAGCGGAAGCACAGATACGCAGTATTTT.

This rearrangement joins TRBV27 to TRBJ2-5; D not resolved. This CDR3 spans 16 amino acids. Trimming cost V 6 bases and J 0 bases, with 17 bases left between them. Germline V gene sequence: CDR1 MNHEY, CDR2 SMNVEV (reference sequence). The chain's CDR3 is CASSDLDPRYQETQYF. CDR3 DNA sequence: TGTGCCAGCAGCGATCTTGATCCCCGGTACCAAGAGACCCAGTACTTC.

The chain couples TRBV12-5 to TRBJ1-2; 9 bases map to TRBD1. In germline, CDR1 is LGHNT, CDR2 FRNRAP. The CDR3 is made up of 14 amino acids. After removal of 3 bases from V and 6 bases from J, the junction contained 5 bases not matched to a gene. DNA for the CDR3: TGTGCTAGTGGTTTCTTGGACAGGGGCCATGGCTACACCTTC. Amino acid sequence: CASGFLDRGHGYTF.

This clone was recorded only once. The J gene is TRBJ1-1, the V gene TRBV6-6; the D is unclear. The CDR3 spans 12 residues. V lost 0 bases to trimming and J lost 4 bases, with 3 bases between them. Germline loops: CDR1 MNHNY, CDR2 SVGAGI (reference sequence). The CDR3 region has the DNA TGTGCCAGCAGTTACTCGAGCACTGAAGCTTTCTTT. As protein: CASSYSSTEAFF.

V is TRBV4-3 and J is TRBJ2-3, with D perhaps TRBD1 (6 bases). The V gene lost 4 bases and the J gene lost 3 bases, with 20 bases spanning the gap. There are 17 residues in the CDR3. Looked up from germline, CDR1 is LGHNA and CDR2 is YSLEER. CDR3 protein: CASSPSGPSGATDTQYF. As DNA, the CDR3 is TGCGCCAGCAGCCCCTCCGGCCCGTCAGGGGCAACAGATACGCAGTATTTT.

The V gene is TRBV9, the J gene TRBJ2-2; TRBD2 might be the D (7 bases). Germline V lookup: CDR1 SGDLS, CDR2 YYNGEE. This CDR3 is 16 amino acids long. Trimming cost V 0 bases and J 7 bases, with 16 bases left between them. The CDR3 protein is CASSVGGGALDGELFF. The DNA of the CDR3 is TGTGCCAGCAGCGTAGGTGGGGGGGCCCTCGACGGGGAGCTGTTTTTT.

The CDR3 protein is CASSLKGGALANSPLHF. CDR3 DNA: TGTGCCAGCAGCTTAAAGGGGGGGGCGCTTGCTAACTCACCCCTCCACTTT. The J gene is TRBJ1-6, the V gene TRBV7-6; the D gene is possibly TRBD1 (6 bases). Deletions cut 2 bases from V and 10 bases from J, with 21 bases between. The germline CDR1 and CDR2 sequences are SGHVS and FNYEAQ. This CDR3 contains 17 residues.

The CDR3 sequence: CASSLVPSRGAGSYEQYF. For the CDR3, the DNA is TGTGCCAGCAGCTTAGTTCCTAGCCGGGGGGCGGGGTCATACGAGCAGTACTTC. This chain links TRBV7-2 with TRBJ2-7, with D tentatively TRBD2 (7 bases). Germline values: CDR1 SGHTA, CDR2 FQGNSA. The V end was cut by 1 base, the J end by 4 bases, with 23 bases between. The CDR3 spans 18 residues.

The chain combines TRBV7-3 with TRBJ2-7; 9 positions agree with TRBD2. This CDR3 has 15 residues. Germline V gives CDR1 SGHTA, CDR2 FQGTGA. Germline trimming cut 0 bases from V and 3 bases from J; bases unmatched to any gene: 3. CDR3 amino acids: CASSLTAGGNYEQYF. The DNA of the CDR3 is TGTGCCAGCAGCTTAACAGCGGGGGGAAACTACGAGCAGTACTTC.

The V call is TRBV7-6, the J call TRBJ1-1; D unresolved. The CDR3 spans 13 residues. Trimming took off 1 base at V and 3 bases at J, with 6 bases between the two ends. Germline CDR1 is SGHVS and CDR2 is FNYEAQ. The CDR3 region has the DNA TGTGCCAGCAGCTTAGACCGGGACACTGAAGCTTTCTTT. This codes for CASSLDRDTEAFF.

This chain uses TRBV19 with TRBJ2-2, with D possibly matching TRBD1 (6 bases). CDR3 length: 15 residues. The germline CDR1 and CDR2 sequences are LNHDA and SQIVND (reference sequence). V was shortened by 1 base and J by 7 bases, with 13 bases between the two germline ends. The CDR3 reads CASSIVYRASGELFF. DNA of the CDR3: TGTGCCAGTAGTATAGTCTACAGGGCGAGCGGGGAGCTGTTTTTT.